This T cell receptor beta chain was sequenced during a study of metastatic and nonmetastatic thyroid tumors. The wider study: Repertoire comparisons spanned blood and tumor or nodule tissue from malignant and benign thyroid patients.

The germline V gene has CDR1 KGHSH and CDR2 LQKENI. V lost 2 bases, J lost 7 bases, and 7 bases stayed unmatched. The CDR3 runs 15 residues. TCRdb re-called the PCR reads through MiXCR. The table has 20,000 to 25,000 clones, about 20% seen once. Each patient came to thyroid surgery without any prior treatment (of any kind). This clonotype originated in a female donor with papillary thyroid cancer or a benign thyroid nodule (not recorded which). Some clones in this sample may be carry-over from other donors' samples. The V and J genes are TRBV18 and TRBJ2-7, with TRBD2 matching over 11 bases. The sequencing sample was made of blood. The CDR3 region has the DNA TGTGCCAGCTCACCATCGACTAGCGGGATGAGGGAGCAGTACTTC. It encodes CASSPSTSGMREQYF.